In this sample, the clone carrying this T cell receptor (beta chain) turned up once. Use of 60 Vbeta and 13 Jbeta primers characterized the PCR. Method: immunoSEQ multiplex PCR; TCRdb's copy keeps in-frame clones and lacks some. The table includes approximately 64,000 clones, about three quarters detected once. CDR1 is SEHNR, CDR2 FQNEAQ, per germline (reference sequence). The CDR3 is made up of 14 amino acids. Trimming took off 1 base at V and 3 bases at J, with 9 bases between the two ends. The data belong to a study of cytomegalovirus exposure and HLA in healthy donors. The TCR sequence derives from a male donor in good health and CMV-seropositive. The rearrangement links TRBV7-9 to TRBJ1-2; D not resolved. Sequenced material: PBMCs. The CDR3 bases are TGTGCCAGCAGCTTAGAGTGGGGAGACTATGGCTACACCTTC. It is translated as CASSLEWGDYGYTF.